This paragraph covers one T cell receptor (beta chain) sequence. Sequencing was performed with immunoSEQ multiplex PCR; in TCRdb, only in-frame clones are kept and a portion is missing. The repertoire has about 32,000 clones, roughly 91% of them found once; the top ten carry around 0.42%. The CDR3 spans 14 residues. The sample belongs to a study of T cell changes during pregnancy in multiple sclerosis. This receptor was taken from a female donor with multiple sclerosis, enrolled in a pregnancy study. The V call is TRBV21-1, the J call TRBJ2-7; TRBD2, as called in the table, went unchecked against the DNA. TRBV21-1 is a known pseudogene. The starting material was CD4+ T cells from peripheral blood mononuclear cells, obtained in the second trimester of pregnancy. The CDR3 sequence: CASSKEAGPYEQYF. The CDR3 DNA sequence: TGTGCCAGCAGCAAAGAGGCGGGGCCCTACGAGCAGTACTTC.